This record looks at one T cell receptor beta chain sequence and its context. Its antigen is unknown. No base-level quality is on record; no much larger clone is a single base apart. CDR1 and CDR2, per the germline V gene (reference sequence), are LNHDA and SQIVND. The junction shows trimming of 7 bases on V and 1 base on J, plus 13 bases between the germline ends. The CDR3 has 14 amino acids, counting the end cysteine and phenylalanine. Only the CDR3 region is kept as DNA, spanning 42 bases read in frame from base 1. TCR beta CDR3 regions were amplified from RNA transcripts. A first-round RT-PCR of the TCR CDR3 used the HTBI primer set with the Qiagen OneStep RT-PCR kit. The libraries were constructed in a second round of multiplex PCR and then size-selected and purified. Libraries were sequenced paired-end with 100 bp reads on an Illumina HiSeq2000. The study's processing was this. SOAPnuke was used to process the raw data, removing reads that contained adapters or uncalled bases, had a mean Phred below 15, or lacked an exact match to the constant primer or identifier. COPE v1.2.5 was used to merge the high-quality paired reads, and each unique nucleotide sequence was defined as a clonotype. MiTCR v1.1 was used to align clonotypes to the IMGT TRBV, TRBD and TRBJ reference segments. The analysis was restricted to V-J combinations with a frequency above 0.0001, which together covered 99.2% of the repertoires. A TCS score was defined as the ratio of F50 (clonal expansion) to E x V (chaos), with BLOSUM62-based TCRdist applied between CDR3 peptides within each V-J. Welch's t-statistics and random forest reduced roughly 500 V-J features to fewer than 15, which were used in a naive Bayes classifier (R e1071). The public sequencing data were trimmed at Q25 with fastp and processed into clonotypes with MiXCR by TCRdb, which kept only in-frame beta chains. Every CDR3 protein is listed once, alongside the most common genes and DNA of its rows. TCRdb assigned the V and J calls; the authors' analysis was not used. This sample is represented by 600,000 to 750,000 distinct CDR3 sequences; 15% to 20% of them were singletons. The top ten clones comprise less than 20% of the sample.

This record comes from a study of T cells in Graves' hyperthyroidism and ophthalmopathy (dated by TCRdb to between 2017 and 2020). Some background on the complete study: Peripheral blood was sampled at the time of initial diagnosis, prior to any treatment. To identify TCR V-J signatures that set the groups apart, the researchers used a discovery cohort of roughly 100 patients, made up of 40 to 45 with Graves' ophthalmopathy and around 58 with stable Graves' hyperthyroidism. Prospective prediction of ophthalmopathy was tested in an independent validation cohort consisting of fewer than 20 hyperthyroidism patients and 17 patients who later progressed to ophthalmopathy. The approximately 90 discovery patients were divided at random into training and test sets in a 7:3 ratio. In roughly six Graves' hyperthyroidism patients, the study also compared T-cell repertoires from thyroid tissue with T-cell repertoires from blood. Following sampling, methimazole starting at 30 mg daily was given to hyperthyroidism patients, and high-dose intravenous methylprednisolone was given to ophthalmopathy patients. The paper describes TCR Vbeta CDR3 sequencing of about 140 peripheral blood samples, made up of 43 ophthalmopathy patients, 70 to 75 hyperthyroidism patients and 17 progressor patients. Study-level results and caveats: No statistical method was used to set the sample size in advance, and investigators knew the group allocation. Most expanded thyroid clonotypes (frequency above 0.001) were also detected in blood, suggesting blood repertoires may reflect thyroid immune responses. Ophthalmopathy was separated from stable hyperthyroidism by a 13 V-J signature model, with 85% to 90% sensitivity and about 81% specificity obtained in cross-validation and 80%/75% obtained in testing. During validation, the model predicted progression to ophthalmopathy a median of around six months ahead of onset, with more than 55% sensitivity and about 75% specificity.

A patient counted as having stable Graves' hyperthyroidism if no progression to ophthalmopathy occurred over 18 months of follow-up. The hyperthyroidism patients were between 18 and 65 years old and newly diagnosed, with a disease duration of less than 2 months. Patients with uncontrolled infections, other autoimmune diseases, pregnancy or lactation were excluded. Clinical symptoms, serum thyroxine and TRAb, thyroid ultrasound, and orbital computed tomography formed the basis for the diagnoses. PBMCs were isolated from about 10 ml of fresh peripheral blood by Ficoll-Paque density gradient centrifugation. Total RNA was extracted using Trizol reagent, and RNA quality was assessed on an Agilent 2100 Bioanalyzer.

The rearrangement joined TRBV19 to TRBJ1-1; no D gene is confidently identified. The sequence was collected from a man aged 45 to 65 with Graves' hyperthyroidism. Specimen: blood. The nucleotide sequence reads as follows: TGTGCCAGTAACCCCTTATGGAAGAACACTGAAGCTTTCTTT. Translation gives CASNPLWKNTEAFF. Joined to the reference TRBV19 and TRBJ1-1 proteins, this CDR3 gives the full variable domain: DGGITQSPKYLFRKEGQNVTLSCEQNLNHDAMYWYRQDPGQGLRLIYYSQIVNDFQKGDIAEGYSVSREKKESFPLTVTSAQKNPTAFYLCASNPLWKNTEAFFGQGTRLTVV.